Listed below are T cell receptor beta chains from one sample, sequenced in a study of sequential checkpoint blockade in melanoma. The table came from immunoSEQ multiplex PCR; TCRdb's copy has only in-frame clones and leaves some out. The sample lists 20,000 to 25,000 clones, more than 75% occurring once. Specimen: CD8+ T cells sorted from blood (inferred from file names), collected from a patient given nivolumab and ipilimumab in sequence. The receptors were gathered from a human donor with melanoma. Each CDR3 is given with its conserved first and last residue. Each record gives: clone size, D gene, J gene, V gene, CDR3 DNA, CDR3 protein. A D gene is named only where the DNA matches it firmly. Clone size is not always given. Where it is, it says once, few, many or a class for expanded clones.

- - TRBJ2-3 TRBV27 TGTGCCAGCAGTTTGGGGGGAGGAGGAGATACGCAGTATTTT CASSLGGGGDTQYF
- TRBD1 TRBJ1-5 TRBV5-5 TGTGCCAGCAGCTCCGGACAGGGCAATCAGCCCCAGCATTTT CASSSGQGNQPQHF
- - TRBJ1-1 TRBV18 TGTGCCAGCTCACCTCTCGGGAACACTGAAGCTTTCTTT CASSPLGNTEAFF
few TRBD2 TRBJ2-1 TRBV27 TGTGCCAGCAGGGCGATAGCGGGAGGGCCGGGAGAGCAGTTCTTC CASRAIAGGPGEQFF
- - TRBJ1-1 TRBV2 TGTGCCAGCAGTGGAGGGGGGGGACCTAACACTGAAGCTTTCTTT CASSGGGGPNTEAFF
once - TRBJ1-4 TRBV18 TGTGCCAGCTCACCACCACTCGGGAGGTTACAGGATGAAAAACTGTTTTTT CASSPPLGRLQDEKLFF
- - TRBJ2-5 TRBV2 TGTGCCAGCAGTGACGGGGTGTCAGAGACCCAGTACTTC CASSDGVSETQYF
- TRBD2 TRBJ2-3 TRBV18 TGTGCCAGCTCACCAAGGACTAGCGGGGGGACAGATACGCAGTATTTT CASSPRTSGGTDTQYF
- TRBD2 TRBJ2-1 TRBV5-1 TGCGCCAGCAGCTTGGGTACTAGCGGGATCGTCTCCTACAATGAGCAGTTCTTC CASSLGTSGIVSYNEQFF
once - TRBJ1-4 TRBV28 TGTGCCAGCAGTTTAAGCGGCAGCCAGCATGAAAAACTGTTTTTT CASSLSGSQHEKLFF
- TRBD1 TRBJ2-1 TRBV5-6 TGTGCCAGCAGCTTGACGGACAGGGTTAATGAGCAGTTCTTC CASSLTDRVNEQFF
- - TRBJ1-1 TRBV29-1 TGCAGCGTTGGAGGGCGAGTCACTGAAGCTTTCTTT CSVGGRVTEAFF
- - TRBJ2-7 TRBV28 TGTGCCAGCAGTTCCGGGACCTACGAGCAGTACTTC CASSSGTYEQYF
- - TRBJ1-3 TRBV7-2 TGTGCCAGCAGCTTAGCAGCAGGCTCTGGAAACACCATATATTTT CASSLAAGSGNTIYF
- - TRBJ2-7 TRBV14 TGTGCCAGCAGCCAAGGAAGTCTAATTGGCTACGAGCAGTACTTC CASSQGSLIGYEQYF
- - TRBJ2-1 TRBV21-1 TGTGCCAGCGCCCGGCTGACTAGCGGGAGGGCCCGGGACAATGAGCAGTTCTTC CASARLTSGRARDNEQFF
once TRBD1 TRBJ2-5 TRBV5-4 TGTGCCAGCAGCTCTCAAACAGGGGCGAGCTTGGAGACCCAGTACTTC CASSSQTGASLETQYF
- - TRBJ2-1 TRBV5-5 TGTGCCAGCAGCGCGACAGAGTATGAGCAGTTCTTC CASSATEYEQFF
- TRBD1 TRBJ2-2 TRBV28 TGTGCCAGCAGGAATCAGGGGGCTACCGGGGAGCTGTTTTTT CASRNQGATGELFF
- TRBD2 TRBJ2-1 TRBV5-1 TGCGCCAGCAGCTTGGGGGAGGGCCTCTACAATGAGCAGTTCTTC CASSLGEGLYNEQFF
- - TRBJ1-1 TRBV7-6 TGTGCCAGCAGCTTAGGAGGCAGAAACACTGAAGCTTTCTTT CASSLGGRNTEAFF
- TRBD2 TRBJ2-7 TRBV7-6 TGTGCCAGCAGCTTAAGCTCTAGCGGGGCCTACGAGCAGTACTTC CASSLSSSGAYEQYF
- TRBD1 TRBJ1-4 TRBV7-9 TGTGCCAGCAGCCCGTGGACAGGGAATGAAAAACTGTTTTTT CASSPWTGNEKLFF
- - TRBJ2-3 TRBV19 TGTGCCAGTAGTATTGGCTTTTTAGATACGCAGTATTTT CASSIGFLDTQYF
- TRBD1 TRBJ2-2 TRBV4-1 TGCGCCAGCAGCCCTATCCCAGGGACCGGGACAGGGGCGGTCGGGGAGCTGTTTTTT CASSPIPGTGTGAVGELFF
once - TRBJ2-7 TRBV6-5 TGTGCCAGTCGGGACACCACCTACGAGCAGTACTTC CASRDTTYEQYF
- - TRBJ1-1 TRBV13 TGTGCCAGCAGCCTACTGGTTGGGGCCGACACTGAAGCTTTCTTT CASSLLVGADTEAFF
once TRBD1 TRBJ1-4 TRBV28 TGTGCCAGCAGCTATAGGACAGGGCTCGGCGGTGAAAAACTGTTTTTT CASSYRTGLGGEKLFF
once TRBD2 TRBJ2-1 TRBV10-3 TGTGCCATCGCTGGACTAGCGGGCTCCTACAATGAGCAGTTCTTC CAIAGLAGSYNEQFF
once - TRBJ2-7 TRBV5-1 TGCGCCAGCAGCGGAACAGGGTGGGCCAAACGAGACGAGCAGTACTTC CASSGTGWAKRDEQYF
- TRBD2 TRBJ2-3 TRBV29-1 TGCAGCGTTGAAGGGGGACTAGCGTCCTCAGATACGCAGTATTTT CSVEGGLASSDTQYF
- - TRBJ2-1 TRBV11-2 TGTGCCAGCAGCTTAGATAGTTTAAGTAGACAGCCCAGTTGGGGCGAGCAGTTCTTC CASSLDSLSRQPSWGEQFF
few - TRBJ1-2 TRBV18 TGTGCCAGCTCACCATATGCGGGGAACTATGGCTACACCTTC CASSPYAGNYGYTF
- TRBD2 TRBJ2-1 TRBV9 TGTGCCAGCAGCGTAGGTGATAGCGGGAGCCTGGTCCGAAGATACAATGAGCAGTTCTTC CASSVGDSGSLVRRYNEQFF
- TRBD1 TRBJ1-1 TRBV7-9 TGTGCCAGCAGCGTAGGACAGGGGGCTGCGACTGAAGCTTTCTTT CASSVGQGAATEAFF
- - TRBJ1-5 TRBV10-2 TGCGCCAGCAGTCCAGGGGTAAACGGCAATCAGCCCCAGCATTTT CASSPGVNGNQPQHF
- - TRBJ2-7 TRBV4-1 TGCGCCAGCAGCCAAGACAGGACTACCTACGAGCAGTACTTC CASSQDRTTYEQYF
- TRBD2 TRBJ2-1 TRBV19 TGTGCCAGTAGTCCTCAATCGACTAGCGGGCCCTACAATGAGCAGTTCTTC CASSPQSTSGPYNEQFF
- TRBD2 TRBJ2-3 TRBV7-2 TGTGCCAGCAGCCTAAGCGGGAAGGAAGCAGATACGCAGTATTTT CASSLSGKEADTQYF
- TRBD2 TRBJ2-1 TRBV11-1 TGTGCCAGCAGAGGGACTAGCGGGAGGGCCAGCAATGAGCAGTTCTTC CASRGTSGRASNEQFF